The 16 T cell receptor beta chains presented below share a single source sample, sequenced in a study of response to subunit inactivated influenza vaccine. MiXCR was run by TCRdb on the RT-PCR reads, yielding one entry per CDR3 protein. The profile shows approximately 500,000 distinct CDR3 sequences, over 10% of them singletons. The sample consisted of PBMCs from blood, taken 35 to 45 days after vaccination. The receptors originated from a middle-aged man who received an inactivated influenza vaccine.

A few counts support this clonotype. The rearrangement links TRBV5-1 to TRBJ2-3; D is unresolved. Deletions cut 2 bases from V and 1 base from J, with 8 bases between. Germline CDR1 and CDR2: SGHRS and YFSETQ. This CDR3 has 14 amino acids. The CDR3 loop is CASSFNLGTDTQYF. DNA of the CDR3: TGCGCCAGCAGCTTTAATTTGGGCACAGATACGCAGTATTTT.

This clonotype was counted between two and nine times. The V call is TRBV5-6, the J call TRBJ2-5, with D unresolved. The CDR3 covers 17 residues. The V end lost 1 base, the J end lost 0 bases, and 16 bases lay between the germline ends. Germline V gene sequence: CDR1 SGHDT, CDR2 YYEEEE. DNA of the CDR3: TGTGCCAGCAGCTTGTTACAGAACCTCCTGTACCAAGAGACCCAGTACTTC. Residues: CASSLLQNLLYQETQYF. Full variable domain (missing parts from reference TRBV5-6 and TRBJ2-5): DAGVTQSPTHLIKTRGQQVTLRCSPKSGHDTVSWYQQALGQGPQFIFQYYEEEERQRGNFPDRFSGHQFPNYSSELNVNALLLGDSALYLCASSLLQNLLYQETQYFGPGTRLLVL.

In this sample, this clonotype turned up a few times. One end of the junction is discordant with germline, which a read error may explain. The CDR3 protein is CASSPRVGLLTMEDF. DNA for the CDR3: TGTGCCAGCAGCCCCAGAGTAGGACTACTGACTATGGAGGACTTC. The chain uses TRBV3-1 and TRBJ2-7, with D possibly TRBD2 on 6 matching bases. The length of the CDR3 is 15 residues. From germline, CDR1 is LGHDT and CDR2 YNNKEL (reference sequence).

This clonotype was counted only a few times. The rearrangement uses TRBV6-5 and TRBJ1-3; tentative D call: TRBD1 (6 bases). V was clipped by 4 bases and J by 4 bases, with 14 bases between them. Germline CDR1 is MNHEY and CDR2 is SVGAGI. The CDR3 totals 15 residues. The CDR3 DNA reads TGTGCCAGCAGTTCCCCGACAGGCTCAGGAAACACCATATATTTT. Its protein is CASSSPTGSGNTIYF.

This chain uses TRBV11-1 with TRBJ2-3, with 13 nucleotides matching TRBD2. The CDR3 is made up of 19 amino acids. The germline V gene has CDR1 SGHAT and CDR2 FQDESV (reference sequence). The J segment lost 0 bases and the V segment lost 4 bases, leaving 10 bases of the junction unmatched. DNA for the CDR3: TGTGCCAGCAGCTCGACCCGGGGACTAGCGGGAATTAGCACAGATACGCAGTATTTT. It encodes CASSSTRGLAGISTDTQYF.

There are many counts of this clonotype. CDR3 sequence: CSPADSRTDTQYF. The DNA for the CDR3 is TGCAGTCCCGCGGACAGCCGCACAGATACGCAGTATTTT. This chain uses TRBV20-1 with TRBJ2-3, with D possibly being TRBD1 (6 bases). Trimming took 8 bases from V and 1 from J, leaving 13 bases between them. The CDR3 is 13 amino acids. CDR1 and CDR2 from the germline V gene are DFQATT and SNEGSKA (reference sequence).

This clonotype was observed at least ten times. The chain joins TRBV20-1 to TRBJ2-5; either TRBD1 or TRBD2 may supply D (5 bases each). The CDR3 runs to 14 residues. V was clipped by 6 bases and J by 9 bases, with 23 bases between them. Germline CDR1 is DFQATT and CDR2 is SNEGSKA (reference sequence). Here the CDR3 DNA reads TGCAGTGCCGAGCCTTGGACTGGGAGAGGGGCCCAGTACTTC. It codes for CSAEPWTGRGAQYF.

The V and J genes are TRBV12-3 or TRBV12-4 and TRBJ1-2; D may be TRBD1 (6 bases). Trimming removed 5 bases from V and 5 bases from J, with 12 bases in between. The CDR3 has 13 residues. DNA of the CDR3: TGTGCCAGCAGTCCCACAGGGACTTATGGCTACACCTTC. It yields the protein CASSPTGTYGYTF.

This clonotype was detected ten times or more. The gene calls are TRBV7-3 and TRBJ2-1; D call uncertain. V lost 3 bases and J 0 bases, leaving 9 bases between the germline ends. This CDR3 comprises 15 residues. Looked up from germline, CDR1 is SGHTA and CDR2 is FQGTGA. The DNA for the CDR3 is TGTGCCAGCAGCTTTACTTCAAGCTCCTACAATGAGCAGTTCTTC. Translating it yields CASSFTSSSYNEQFF. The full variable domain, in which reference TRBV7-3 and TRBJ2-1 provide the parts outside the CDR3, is GAGVSQTPSNKVTEKGKYVELRCDPISGHTALYWYRQSLGQGPEFLIYFQGTGAADDSGLPNDRFFAVRPEGSVSTLKIQRTERGDSAVYLCASSFTSSSYNEQFFGPGTRLTVL.

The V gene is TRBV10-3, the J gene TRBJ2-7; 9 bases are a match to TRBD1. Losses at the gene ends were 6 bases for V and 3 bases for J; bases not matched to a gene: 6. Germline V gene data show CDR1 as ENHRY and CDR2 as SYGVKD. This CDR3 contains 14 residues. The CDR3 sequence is CAIRYGTGYYEQYF. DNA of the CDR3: TGTGCCATCAGGTACGGGACAGGGTACTACGAGCAGTACTTC.

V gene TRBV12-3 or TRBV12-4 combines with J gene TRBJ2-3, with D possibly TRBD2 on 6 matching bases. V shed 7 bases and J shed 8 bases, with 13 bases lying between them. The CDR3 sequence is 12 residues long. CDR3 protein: CASTSLGGTQYF. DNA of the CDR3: TGTGCCAGCACGTCTTTGGGGGGTACGCAGTATTTT.

This chain's CDR3 is CASSPSLLEGTDTQYF. The CDR3 nucleotides are TGTGCCAGCAGCCCATCCCTCTTGGAAGGCACAGATACGCAGTATTTT. This rearrangement joins TRBV4-2 to TRBJ2-3; no clear D. The CDR3 totals 16 residues. The V gene's germline CDR1 is LGHNA and CDR2 YNFKEQ. The germline V and J ends were trimmed by 4 bases and 1 base, with 15 bases remaining between them.

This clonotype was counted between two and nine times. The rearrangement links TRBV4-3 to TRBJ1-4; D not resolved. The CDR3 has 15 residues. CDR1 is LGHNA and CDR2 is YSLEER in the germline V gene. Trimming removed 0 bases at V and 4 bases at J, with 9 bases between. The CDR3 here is CASSQDNRVNEKLFF. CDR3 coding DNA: TGCGCCAGCAGCCAAGATAATAGAGTTAATGAAAAACTGTTTTTT.

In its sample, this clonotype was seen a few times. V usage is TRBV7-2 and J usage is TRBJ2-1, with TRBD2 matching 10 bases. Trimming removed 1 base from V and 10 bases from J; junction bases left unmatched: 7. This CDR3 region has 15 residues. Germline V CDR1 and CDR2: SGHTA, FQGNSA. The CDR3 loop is CASSLVTSGTWEQFF. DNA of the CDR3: TGTGCCAGCAGCTTAGTTACTAGCGGGACGTGGGAGCAGTTCTTC.

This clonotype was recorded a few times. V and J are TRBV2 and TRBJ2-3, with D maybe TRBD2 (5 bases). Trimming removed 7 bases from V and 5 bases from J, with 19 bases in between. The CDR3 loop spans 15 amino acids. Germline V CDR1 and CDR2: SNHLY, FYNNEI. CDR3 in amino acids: CASTEGPGGEDTQYF. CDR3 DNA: TGTGCCAGCACCGAAGGCCCCGGAGGTGAAGATACGCAGTATTTT.

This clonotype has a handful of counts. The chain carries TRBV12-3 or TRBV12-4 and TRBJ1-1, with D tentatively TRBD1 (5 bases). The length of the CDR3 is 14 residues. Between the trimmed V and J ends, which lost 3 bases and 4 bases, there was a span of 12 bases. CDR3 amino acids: CASSLSPGGTEAFF. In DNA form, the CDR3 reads TGTGCCAGCAGTTTGAGCCCGGGGGGCACTGAAGCTTTCTTT.